These 32 T cell receptor beta chains share one sample of origin, sequenced in a study of cytomegalovirus exposure and HLA in healthy donors. With 60 Vbeta and 13 Jbeta primers, the PCR was carried out. Here immunoSEQ multiplex PCR was the method, and the copy in TCRdb shows in-frame clones only, minus some. The table has 85,000 to 95,000 clones, under 80% seen once. The source material was PBMCs. The receptors were sampled from a man aged 25 to 40 in good health and CMV-seropositive.

V is TRBV6-6 and J is TRBJ2-7, with D possibly matching TRBD2 (6 bases). CDR3 length: 12 residues. The germline V gene encodes CDR1 MNHNY and CDR2 SVGAGI (reference sequence). Trimming pared 11 bases from V and 5 bases from J, leaving 16 bases between. The CDR3 bases are TGTGCCGTGGGGGGATCCGGGCACGAGCAGTACTTC. Translating it yields CAVGGSGHEQYF.

V usage is TRBV19 and J usage is TRBJ2-7; 8 bases are a match to TRBD1. The CDR3 spans 14 residues. Germline trimming cut 3 bases from V and 3 bases from J; bases unmatched to any gene: 4. The germline V gene encodes CDR1 LNHDA and CDR2 SQIVND (reference sequence). The CDR3 is CASSIGTGNYEQYF. The CDR3 DNA reads TGTGCCAGTAGTATCGGGACAGGAAACTACGAGCAGTACTTC. The entire variable domain, with the rest obtained from reference TRBV19 and TRBJ2-7, is as follows: DGGITQSPKYLFRKEGQNVTLSCEQNLNHDAMYWYRQDPGQGLRLIYYSQIVNDFQKGDIAEGYSVSREKKESFPLTVTSAQKNPTAFYLCASSIGTGNYEQYFGPGTRLTVT.

The chain employs TRBV4-2 and TRBJ2-7; D is perhaps TRBD2 (6 bases). The CDR3 consists of 16 residues. The germline CDR1 and CDR2 sequences are LGHNA and YNFKEQ. The ends were cut back, 4 bases at V and 2 bases at J, with 18 bases in the middle. The CDR3 sequence is CASSPNTGLITYEQYF. In nucleotides, the CDR3 is TGTGCCAGCAGCCCAAACACGGGACTCATCACCTACGAGCAGTACTTC.

The V gene is TRBV6-5, the J gene TRBJ1-2; possible D gene TRBD1, 5 bases. This CDR3 region has 14 residues. V lost 7 bases and J 9 bases, leaving 21 bases between the germline ends. CDR1 MNHEY and CDR2 SVGAGI come from the germline V gene. The CDR3 bases are TGTGCCAGCAACCGAGGGGAGGCAGGGAGCCGCTACACCTTC. This encodes CASNRGEAGSRYTF.

The chain employs TRBV5-1 and TRBJ1-1; D unclear. The germline V and J ends were trimmed by 2 bases and 4 bases, with 15 bases remaining between them. Germline V gives CDR1 SGHRS, CDR2 YFSETQ. The CDR3 covers 15 residues. This CDR3 reads CASSFEESGSTEAFF. The CDR3 nucleotides are TGCGCCAGCAGCTTTGAGGAATCTGGGAGCACTGAAGCTTTCTTT. Supplemented by reference TRBV5-1 and TRBJ1-1, the full variable domain reads KAGVTQTPRYLIKTRGQQVTLSCSPISGHRSVSWYQQTPGQGLQFLFEYFSETQRNKGNFPGRFSGRQFSNSRSEMNVSTLELGDSALYLCASSFEESGSTEAFFGQGTRLTVV.

The chain employs TRBV6-6 and TRBJ2-7, with 10 bases aligning to TRBD2. Germline V CDR1 and CDR2: MNHNY, SVGAGI (reference sequence). The CDR3 loop spans 15 amino acids. After removal of 6 bases from V and 5 bases from J, the junction contained 10 bases not matched to a gene. CDR3 coding DNA: TGTGCCAGCAGCCGCAGCCGAGCGGGGGGGGACGAGCAGTACTTC. It yields the protein CASSRSRAGGDEQYF.

V is TRBV19 and J is TRBJ1-2, with 10 bases identical to TRBD1. The V gene's germline CDR1 is LNHDA and CDR2 SQIVND (reference sequence). The V and J ends lost 5 bases and 9 bases, in that order; junction bases with no gene match: 9. The CDR3 is 14 amino acids. DNA for the CDR3: TGTGCCAGTAGTCCCGGGACAGGGGTGTATAGCTACACCTTC. This sequence encodes CASSPGTGVYSYTF.

The chain links TRBV27 to TRBJ1-3; unclear D gene. This CDR3 contains 14 residues. CDR1 is MNHEY, CDR2 SMNVEV, per germline (reference sequence). Trimming left V 2 bases short and J 3 bases short, with 8 bases between. CDR3 DNA: TGTGCCAGCAGTTTAGTGGGCCGTGGAAACACCATATATTTT. Its protein product is CASSLVGRGNTIYF.

In its sample, this clone was seen once. This chain uses TRBV7-6 with TRBJ2-3, with a tentative D call TRBD2 (5 bases). V was trimmed by 0 bases and J by 3 bases, leaving 13 bases between them. Germline assignment: CDR1 SGHVS and CDR2 FNYEAQ. The CDR3 is 16 residues long. CDR3 region: CASSLAGVKSTDTQYF. The CDR3 DNA reads TGTGCCAGCAGCTTAGCCGGGGTAAAGTCTACAGATACGCAGTATTTT.

The chain couples TRBV29-1 to TRBJ1-2, with a weak D call TRBD1 (5 bases). There are 13 residues in the CDR3. Germline CDR1 reads SQVTM; CDR2 reads ANQGSEA. V lost 6 bases and J lost 6, with 17 bases in between. The CDR3 here is CSVAGGRGNGYTF. DNA for the CDR3: TGCAGCGTCGCCGGGGGTCGGGGAAATGGCTACACCTTC. Complete variable domain (other parts from reference TRBV29-1 and TRBJ1-2): SAVISQKPSRDICQRGTSLTIQCQVDSQVTMMFWYRQQPGQSLTLIATANQGSEATYESGFVIDKFPISRPNLTFSTLTVSNMSPEDSSIYLCSVAGGRGNGYTFGSGTRLTVV.

This clone has a handful of counts. The chain combines TRBV6-5 with TRBJ2-3; maybe TRBD1 (6 bases). Germline CDR1 MNHEY, CDR2 SVGAGI. CDR3 length: 16 residues. V was pared by 0 bases and J by 0 bases, with 10 bases between. The CDR3 loop is CASSYSGGFSTDTQYF. CDR3 coding DNA: TGTGCCAGCAGTTACTCAGGGGGTTTTAGCACAGATACGCAGTATTTT.

The genes are TRBV27 and TRBJ1-4; TRBD1 is a possible D gene (6 bases). V lost 5 bases and J lost 5, with 15 bases in between. The CDR3 has 15 residues. The germline gives CDR1 MNHEY, CDR2 SMNVEV (reference sequence). This CDR3 reads CASSPRQVVNEKLFF. CDR3 nucleotides: TGTGCCAGCAGTCCCCGACAGGTTGTCAATGAAAAACTGTTTTTT.

This clone was counted a single time. The CDR3 sequence: CASIGLAGDTGELFF. The CDR3 DNA reads TGTGCCAGCATTGGACTAGCGGGGGACACCGGGGAGCTGTTTTTT. The chain recombines TRBV6-5 with TRBJ2-2; 13 nucleotides agree with TRBD2. The CDR3 has 15 residues. V gave up 7 bases and J gave up 3 bases; unmatched junction bases: 2. Germline lookup yields CDR1 MNHEY and CDR2 SVGAGI.

Regarding this clone: One end of the junction varies from germline; a read error may be responsible. The gene calls are TRBV7-9 and TRBJ2-2; D is undetermined. The CDR3 covers 12 residues. Germline loops: CDR1 SEHNR, CDR2 FQNEAQ (reference sequence). In DNA, the CDR3 is TGTTCCAGCACCCCCCGGTCCGGGGAGCTGTTTTTT. Translated, it gives CSSTPRSGELFF.

The V call is TRBV19, the J call TRBJ1-2; D uncertain. Germline values: CDR1 LNHDA, CDR2 SQIVND (reference sequence). V lost 5 bases and J lost 4, with 14 bases in between. The CDR3 consists of 14 residues. As DNA, the CDR3 is TGTGCCAGTAGTCCAGAGGAGGGTTTCTATGGCTACACCTTC. As protein: CASSPEEGFYGYTF. Using reference TRBV19 and TRBJ1-2 for the parts outside the CDR3, the full variable domain is DGGITQSPKYLFRKEGQNVTLSCEQNLNHDAMYWYRQDPGQGLRLIYYSQIVNDFQKGDIAEGYSVSREKKESFPLTVTSAQKNPTAFYLCASSPEEGFYGYTFGSGTRLTVV.

The chain combines TRBV28 with TRBJ1-1; no clear D gene. Trimming stripped 5 bases from V and 5 bases from J, with 9 bases between. This CDR3 has 12 amino acids. CDR1 and CDR2 from the germline V gene are MDHEN and SYDVKM. CDR3 loop: CASSLDYTEAFF. Here the CDR3 DNA reads TGTGCCAGCAGTCTTGACTATACTGAAGCTTTCTTT.

This chain connects TRBV11-1 to TRBJ1-1, with D perhaps TRBD1 (5 bases). Trimming pared 3 bases from V and 0 bases from J, leaving 8 bases between. This CDR3 has 14 amino acids. Germline lookup yields CDR1 SGHAT and CDR2 FQDESV (reference sequence). CDR3 loop: CASSFDRMNTEAFF. In DNA, the CDR3 is TGTGCCAGCAGCTTCGACAGAATGAACACTGAAGCTTTCTTT. Filled out from reference TRBV11-1 and TRBJ1-1, the complete variable domain reads EAEVAQSPRYKITEKSQAVAFWCDPISGHATLYWYRQILGQGPELLVQFQDESVVDDSQLPKDRFSAERLKGVDSTLKIQPAELGDSAMYLCASSFDRMNTEAFFGQGTRLTVV.

V usage is TRBV15 and J usage is TRBJ2-3; no reliable D call. Between the trimmed V and J ends, which lost 4 bases and 2 bases, there was a span of 4 bases. The CDR3 totals 12 residues. Germline CDR1 LNHNV, CDR2 YYDKDF (reference sequence). CDR3 residues: CATSTYTDTQYF. Here the CDR3 DNA reads TGTGCCACCAGCACCTACACAGATACGCAGTATTTT.

In its sample, this clone was seen a few times. The chain recombines TRBV6-1 with TRBJ2-7; D uncertain. V shed 1 base and J shed 3 bases, with 16 bases lying between them. The CDR3 has 16 residues. Germline CDR1 and CDR2: MNHNS and SASEGT. The CDR3 sequence: CASSEEKSQPFYEQYF. For the CDR3, the DNA is TGTGCCAGCAGTGAAGAAAAGTCACAGCCGTTCTACGAGCAGTACTTC.

A remark on this clone: One end of the junction varies from germline; a read error may be responsible. V usage is TRBV5-4 and J usage is TRBJ1-5; D unclear. Germline V gives CDR1 SGHNT, CDR2 YYREEE (reference sequence). The CDR3 is made up of 15 amino acids. CDR3 residues: CASSSDGSSNQPQNF. DNA of the CDR3: TGTGCCAGCAGCTCCGATGGCAGTAGCAATCAGCCCCAGAATTTT.

The chain combines TRBV6-1 with TRBJ1-2; tentatively, D is TRBD1 (6 bases). Trimming left V 4 bases short and J 3 bases short, with 9 bases between. CDR1 MNHNS and CDR2 SASEGT come from the germline V gene. There are 13 residues in the CDR3. In DNA, the CDR3 is TGTGCCAGCAGTGGAGGGGGATACTATGGCTACACCTTC. This gives the protein CASSGGGYYGYTF.

The gene calls are TRBV6-1 and TRBJ1-2; D is unresolved. The CDR3 has 13 amino acids. The germline CDR1 and CDR2 sequences are MNHNS and SASEGT. V lost 0 bases, J lost 8 bases, and 10 bases lay in between. The CDR3 protein is CASSEARQIGYTF. DNA of the CDR3: TGTGCCAGCAGTGAAGCGCGGCAGATAGGCTACACCTTC.

The chain has TRBV27 and TRBJ1-2, with 11 positions matching TRBD1. Germline assignment: CDR1 MNHEY and CDR2 SMNVEV (reference sequence). CDR3 length equals 15 residues. V shed 3 bases, J shed 4 bases, and the junction held 4 bases outside the gene matches. The CDR3 loop is CASSFGTGGIYGYTF. CDR3 DNA: TGTGCCAGCAGTTTTGGGACAGGGGGAATCTATGGCTACACCTTC.

The chain has TRBV27 and TRBJ2-7; D is perhaps TRBD1 (6 bases). Trimming shortened V by 2 bases and J by 2 bases, and 13 bases separated the two germline ends. This CDR3 contains 15 residues. CDR1 and CDR2 (germline): MNHEY, SMNVEV (reference sequence). The CDR3 nucleotides are TGTGCCAGCAGTTTAACGTTTGAGGGGGCCTACGAGCAGTACTTC. This codes for CASSLTFEGAYEQYF.

The CDR3 nucleotides read TGCGCCAGCAGCCAAGGCTATCGAGCGACTAGCAATGAGCAGTTCTTC. Protein product: CASSQGYRATSNEQFF. This sequence joins TRBV4-3 and TRBJ2-1; weak D call: TRBD2 (6 bases). Germline CDR1 LGHNA, CDR2 YSLEER. The germline V and J ends were trimmed by 1 base and 6 bases, with 16 bases remaining between them. The CDR3 length is 16 residues.

This sequence joins TRBV5-8 and TRBJ2-1; 8 nucleotides align to TRBD1. This CDR3 region has 14 residues. CDR1 SGHTS and CDR2 YDEGEE come from the germline V gene. With 2 bases clipped from V and 6 bases from J, the junction kept 4 bases outside the gene matches. CDR3 nucleotides: TGTGCCAGCAGCTTCACGACAGGGGTCAATGAGCAGTTCTTC. Translating gives CASSFTTGVNEQFF.

This clone was seen a handful of times. V usage is TRBV27 and J usage is TRBJ2-1; D unclear. The CDR3 runs 11 residues. Germline V lookup: CDR1 MNHEY, CDR2 SMNVEV (reference sequence). V lost 3 bases, J lost 7 bases, and 4 bases lay in between. The CDR3 DNA follows: TGTGCCAGCAGTTTCGGGAATGAGCAGTTCTTC. It encodes CASSFGNEQFF.

This chain connects TRBV4-1 to TRBJ1-6, with a possible D match to TRBD1 (5 bases). The CDR3 is made up of 14 amino acids. V lost 2 bases and J lost 5, with 7 bases in between. Looked up from germline, CDR1 is MGHRA and CDR2 is YSYEKL. CDR3 nucleotides: TGCGCCAGCAGCCAAAAGGACAATAATTCACCCCTCCACTTT. Translation: CASSQKDNNSPLHF.

The chain joins TRBV5-1 to TRBJ2-3; 7 bases fit TRBD2. Per germline, CDR1 SGHRS and CDR2 YFSETQ. The CDR3 consists of 13 residues. J lost 6 bases, V lost 5 bases, and 6 bases had no gene match. In nucleotides, the CDR3 is TGCGCCAGCAGATTCTCCGGGGGGGATACGCAGTATTTT. Translation: CASRFSGGDTQYF.

This clone has a handful of counts. The CDR3, as DNA: TGTGCCAGTAGTTCCGGACTAGCGGGAGGGCCAGATACGCAGTATTTT. This translates into CASSSGLAGGPDTQYF. This chain connects TRBV19 to TRBJ2-3, with 15 bases that match TRBD2. After removal of 5 bases from V and 4 bases from J, the junction contained 4 bases not matched to a gene. Germline V gives CDR1 LNHDA, CDR2 SQIVND (reference sequence). This CDR3 is 16 amino acids long.

The chain combines TRBV5-4 with TRBJ2-7; 11 bases fit TRBD2. Germline assignment: CDR1 SGHNT and CDR2 YYREEE (reference sequence). With 4 bases clipped from V and 5 bases from J, the junction kept 8 bases outside the gene matches. CDR3 length: 15 amino acids. For the CDR3, the DNA is TGTGCCAGCAGCCCTCGACTAGCGGGGACTAACGAGCAGTACTTC. As protein: CASSPRLAGTNEQYF.

The chain combines TRBV30 with TRBJ2-3; D is undetermined. This CDR3 spans 15 amino acids. V gave up 0 bases and J gave up 2 bases, with 12 bases separating them. The V gene's germline CDR1 is GTSNPN and CDR2 SVGIG (reference sequence). In DNA form, the CDR3 reads TGTGCCTGGAGTGTACTGAACGGTATCACAGATACGCAGTATTTT. It specifies CAWSVLNGITDTQYF.